The entry below describes one TCR beta chain. Its antigen is currently unknown. Per the germline V gene, CDR1 is SQVTM and CDR2 is ANQGSEA. The CDR3 runs to 11 residues. Trimming stripped 4 bases from V and 1 base from J, with 5 bases between. Profiling relied on immunoSEQ multiplex PCR, and the TCRdb table lists in-frame clones only, not all of them. The sample shows under 85,000 clones, roughly 93% of them seen only once. This record comes from a study of OX40 agonist ivuxolimab in advanced cancers. Across the study: A male proportion of 82.7% was recorded, with mean age around 64 years and range roughly 23 to 85.

Whole-study results and caveats: Expanded clones were, on average, more numerous in CD8+ T cells than in CD4+.

The sequence was collected from an adult with an advanced solid tumor such as melanoma, head and neck, liver or kidney cancer. The chain combines TRBV29-1 with TRBJ2-7; a possible D gene is TRBD2 (5 bases). The sequencing used CD4+ or CD8+ T cells sorted from blood, collected in a trial of the OX40 agonist ivuxolimab. CDR3 loop: CSVAGSYEQYF. CDR3 DNA: TGCAGCGTTGCGGGGTCCTACGAGCAGTACTTC.